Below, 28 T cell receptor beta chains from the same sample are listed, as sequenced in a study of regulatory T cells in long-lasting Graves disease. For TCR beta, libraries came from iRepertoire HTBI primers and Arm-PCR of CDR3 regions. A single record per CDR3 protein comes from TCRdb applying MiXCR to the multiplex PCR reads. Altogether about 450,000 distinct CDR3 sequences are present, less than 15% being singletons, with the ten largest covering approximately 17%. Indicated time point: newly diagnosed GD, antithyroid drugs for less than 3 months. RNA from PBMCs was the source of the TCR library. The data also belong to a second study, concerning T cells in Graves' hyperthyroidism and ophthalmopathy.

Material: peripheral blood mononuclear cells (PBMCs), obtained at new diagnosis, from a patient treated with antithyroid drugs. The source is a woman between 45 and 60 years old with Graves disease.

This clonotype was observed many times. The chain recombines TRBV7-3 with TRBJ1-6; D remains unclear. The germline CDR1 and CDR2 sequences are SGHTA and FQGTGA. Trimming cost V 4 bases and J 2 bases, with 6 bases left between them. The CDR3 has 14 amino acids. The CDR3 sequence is CASSYGTYNSPLHF. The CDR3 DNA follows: TGTGCCAGCAGCTACGGGACCTATAATTCACCCCTCCACTTT.

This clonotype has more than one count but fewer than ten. CDR3 sequence reads: CASSPRQGRNEKLFF. The CDR3 DNA reads TGTGCCAGCAGTCCTCGACAGGGGCGGAATGAAAAACTGTTTTTT. This chain links TRBV28 with TRBJ1-4, with 8 bases identical to TRBD1. J gave up 5 bases and V 5 bases, and 7 bases lay outside the gene matches. The germline V gene encodes CDR1 MDHEN and CDR2 SYDVKM. CDR3 length equals 15 residues.

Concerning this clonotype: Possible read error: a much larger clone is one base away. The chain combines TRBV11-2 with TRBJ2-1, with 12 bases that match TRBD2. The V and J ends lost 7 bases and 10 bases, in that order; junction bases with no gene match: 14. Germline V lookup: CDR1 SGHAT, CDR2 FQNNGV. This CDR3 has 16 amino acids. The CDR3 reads CASTRLAGVVSYEQFF. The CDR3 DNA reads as TGTGCCAGCACCAGACTAGCGGGAGTGGTCTCCTACGAGCAGTTCTTC. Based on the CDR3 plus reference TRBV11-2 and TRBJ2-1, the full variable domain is EAGVAQSPRYKIIEKRQSVAFWCNPISGHATLYWYQQILGQGPKLLIQFQNNGVVDDSQLPKDRFSAERLKGVDSTLKIQPAKLEDSAVYLCASTRLAGVVSYEQFFGPGTRLTVL.

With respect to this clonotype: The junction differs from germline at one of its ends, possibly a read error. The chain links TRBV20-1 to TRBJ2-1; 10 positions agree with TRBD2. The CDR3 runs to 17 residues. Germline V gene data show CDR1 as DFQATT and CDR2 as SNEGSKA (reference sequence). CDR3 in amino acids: CSAPSGLASTSYDEQFF. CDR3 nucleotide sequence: TGCAGTGCTCCCTCGGGACTAGCGTCTACTTCCTACGATGAGCAGTTCTTC.

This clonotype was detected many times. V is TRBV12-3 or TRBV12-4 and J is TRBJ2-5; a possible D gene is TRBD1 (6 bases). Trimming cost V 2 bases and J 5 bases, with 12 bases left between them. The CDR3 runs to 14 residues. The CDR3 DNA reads TGTGCCAGCAGTTTATTAGGGGGACGGGAGACCCAGTACTTC. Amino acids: CASSLLGGRETQYF.

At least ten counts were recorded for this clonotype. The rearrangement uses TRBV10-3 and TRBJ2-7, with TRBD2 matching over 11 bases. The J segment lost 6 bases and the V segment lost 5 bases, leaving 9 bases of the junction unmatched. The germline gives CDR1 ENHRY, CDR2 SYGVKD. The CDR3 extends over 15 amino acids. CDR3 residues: CAISSYLAGGGEQYF. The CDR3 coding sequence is TGTGCCATCAGTAGTTACCTAGCGGGAGGAGGCGAGCAGTACTTC.

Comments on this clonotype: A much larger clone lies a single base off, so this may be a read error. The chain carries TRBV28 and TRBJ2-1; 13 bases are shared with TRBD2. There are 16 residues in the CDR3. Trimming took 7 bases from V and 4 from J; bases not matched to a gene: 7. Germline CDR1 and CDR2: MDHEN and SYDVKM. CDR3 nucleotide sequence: TGTGCCAGCACCCCAACGGGACTAGCGGGATACAATGAGCAGTTCTTC. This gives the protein CASTPTGLAGYNEQFF. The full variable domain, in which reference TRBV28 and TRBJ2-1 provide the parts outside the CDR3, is DVKVTQSSRYLVKRTGEKVFLECVQDMDHENMFWYRQDPGLGLRLIYFSYDVKMKEKGDIPEGYSVSREKKERFSLILESASTNQTSMYLCASTPTGLAGYNEQFFGPGTRLTVL.

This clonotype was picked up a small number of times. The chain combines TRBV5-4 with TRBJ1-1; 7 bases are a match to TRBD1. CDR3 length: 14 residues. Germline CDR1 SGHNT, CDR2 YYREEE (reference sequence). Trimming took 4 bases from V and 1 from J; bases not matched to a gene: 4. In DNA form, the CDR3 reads TGTGCCAGCAGCGTGGACAGGTCGAACACTGAAGCTTTCTTT. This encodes CASSVDRSNTEAFF.

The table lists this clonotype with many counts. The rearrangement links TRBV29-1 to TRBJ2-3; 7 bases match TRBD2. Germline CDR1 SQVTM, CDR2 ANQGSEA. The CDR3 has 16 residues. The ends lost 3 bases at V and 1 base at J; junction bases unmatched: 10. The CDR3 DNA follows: TGCAGCGTTGATGGCGGGAGCAGGCTACGCACAGATACGCAGTATTTT. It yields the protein CSVDGGSRLRTDTQYF.

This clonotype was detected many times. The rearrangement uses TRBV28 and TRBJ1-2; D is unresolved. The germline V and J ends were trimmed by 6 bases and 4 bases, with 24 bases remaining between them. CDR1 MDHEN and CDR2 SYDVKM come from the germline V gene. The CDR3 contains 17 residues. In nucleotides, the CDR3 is TGTGCCAGCAGCCAAAGGTCCGTTAGGACGGATCTCTATGGCTACACCTTC. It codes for CASSQRSVRTDLYGYTF.

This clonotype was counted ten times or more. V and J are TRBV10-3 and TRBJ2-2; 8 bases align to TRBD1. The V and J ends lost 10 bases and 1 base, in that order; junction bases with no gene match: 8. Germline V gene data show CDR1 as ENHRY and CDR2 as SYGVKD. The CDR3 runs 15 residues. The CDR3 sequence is CATTVGTGNTGELFF. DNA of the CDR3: TGTGCCACCACGGTCGGGACAGGGAACACCGGGGAGCTGTTTTTT.

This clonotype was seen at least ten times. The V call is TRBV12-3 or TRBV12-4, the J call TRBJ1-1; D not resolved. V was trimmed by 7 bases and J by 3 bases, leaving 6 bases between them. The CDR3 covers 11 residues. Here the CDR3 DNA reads TGTGCCAGCACCACTTACACTGAAGCTTTCTTT. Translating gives CASTTYTEAFF.

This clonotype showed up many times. CDR3: CASSFQDSDPSYEQYF. CDR3 nucleotide sequence: TGTGCCAGCAGCTTCCAGGATAGCGACCCCTCCTACGAGCAGTACTTC. V is TRBV7-8 and J is TRBJ2-7, with D tentatively TRBD2 (5 bases). Germline assignment: CDR1 SGHVS and CDR2 FQNEAQ. The ends were cut back, 3 bases at V and 0 bases at J, with 15 bases in the middle. There are 16 residues in the CDR3. Full variable domain (remainder filled in from reference TRBV7-8 and TRBJ2-7): GAGVSQSPRYKVAKRGQDVALRCDPISGHVSLFWYQQALGQGPEFLTYFQNEAQLDKSGLPSDRFFAERPEGSVSTLKIQRTQQEDSAVYLCASSFQDSDPSYEQYFGPGTRLTVT.

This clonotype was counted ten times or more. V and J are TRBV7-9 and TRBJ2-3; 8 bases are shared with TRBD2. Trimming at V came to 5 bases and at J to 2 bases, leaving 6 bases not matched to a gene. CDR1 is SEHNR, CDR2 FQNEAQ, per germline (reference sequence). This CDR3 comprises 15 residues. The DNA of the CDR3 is TGTGCCAGCAGCCCAACTAGCGGACCCACAGATACGCAGTATTTT. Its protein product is CASSPTSGPTDTQYF.

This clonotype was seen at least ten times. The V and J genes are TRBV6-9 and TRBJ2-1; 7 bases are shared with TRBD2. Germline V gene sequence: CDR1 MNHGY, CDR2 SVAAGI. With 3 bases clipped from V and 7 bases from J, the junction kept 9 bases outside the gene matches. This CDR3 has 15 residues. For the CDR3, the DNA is TGTGCCAGCAGTTACGGACTAGGCGGGTGGAATGAGCAGTTCTTC. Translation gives CASSYGLGGWNEQFF.

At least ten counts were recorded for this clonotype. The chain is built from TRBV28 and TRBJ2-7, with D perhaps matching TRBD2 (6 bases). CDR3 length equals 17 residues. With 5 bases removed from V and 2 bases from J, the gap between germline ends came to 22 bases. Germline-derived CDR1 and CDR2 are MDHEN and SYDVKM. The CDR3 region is CASSLSTGLPVTYEQYF. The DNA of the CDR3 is TGTGCCAGCAGTCTTAGCACGGGACTCCCAGTCACCTACGAGCAGTACTTC.

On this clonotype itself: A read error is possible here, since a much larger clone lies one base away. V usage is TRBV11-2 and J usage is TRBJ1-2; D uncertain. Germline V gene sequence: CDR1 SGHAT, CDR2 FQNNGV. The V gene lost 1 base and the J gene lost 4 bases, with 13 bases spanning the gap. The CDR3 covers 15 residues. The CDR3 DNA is TGTGCCAGCAGCTTAGGTGCAAGGGCTAGCTATGGCTACACCTTC. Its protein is CASSLGARASYGYTF. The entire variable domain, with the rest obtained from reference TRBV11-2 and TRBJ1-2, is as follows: EAGVAQSPRYKIIEKRQSVAFWCNPISGHATLYWYQQILGQGPKLLIQFQNNGVVDDSQLPKDRFSAERLKGVDSTLKIQPAKLEDSAVYLCASSLGARASYGYTFGSGTRLTVV.

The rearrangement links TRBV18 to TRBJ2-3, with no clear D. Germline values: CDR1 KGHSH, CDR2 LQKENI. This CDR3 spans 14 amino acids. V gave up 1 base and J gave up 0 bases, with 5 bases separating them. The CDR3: CASSPRHSTDTQYF. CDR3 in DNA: TGTGCCAGCTCACCACGACACAGCACAGATACGCAGTATTTT. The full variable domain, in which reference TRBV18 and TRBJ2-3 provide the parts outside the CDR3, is NAGVMQNPRHLVRRRGQEARLRCSPMKGHSHVYWYRQLPEEGLKFMVYLQKENIIDESGMPKERFSAEFPKEGPSILRIQQVVRGDSAAYFCASSPRHSTDTQYFGPGTRLTVL.

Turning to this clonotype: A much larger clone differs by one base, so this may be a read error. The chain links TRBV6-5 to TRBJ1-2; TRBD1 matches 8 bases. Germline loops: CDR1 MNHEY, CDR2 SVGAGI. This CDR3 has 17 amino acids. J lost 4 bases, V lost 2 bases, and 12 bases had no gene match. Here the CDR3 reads CASSYPRGKQGGYGYTF. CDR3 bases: TGTGCCAGCAGTTACCCTCGTGGAAAACAGGGGGGCTATGGCTACACCTTC.

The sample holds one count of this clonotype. DNA for the CDR3: TGTGCCTGGAGCGCCAATGACAGGGCAGATACGCAGTATTTT. As protein: CAWSANDRADTQYF. V is TRBV30 and J is TRBJ2-3, with 7 bases matching TRBD1. This CDR3 is built from 14 residues. With 3 bases clipped from V and 4 bases from J, the junction kept 7 bases outside the gene matches. The germline CDR1 and CDR2 sequences are GTSNPN and SVGIG (reference sequence).

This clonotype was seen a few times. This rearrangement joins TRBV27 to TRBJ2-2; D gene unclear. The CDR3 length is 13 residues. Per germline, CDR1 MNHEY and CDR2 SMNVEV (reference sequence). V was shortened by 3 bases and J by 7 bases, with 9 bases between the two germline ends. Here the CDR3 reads CASSLRMDGELFF. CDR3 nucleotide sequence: TGTGCCAGCAGTTTGCGAATGGACGGGGAGCTGTTTTTT.

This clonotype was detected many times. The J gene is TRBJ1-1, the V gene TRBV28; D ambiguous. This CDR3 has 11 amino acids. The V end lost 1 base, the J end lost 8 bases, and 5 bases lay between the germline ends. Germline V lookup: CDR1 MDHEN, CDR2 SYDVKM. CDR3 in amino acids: CASSLYAEAFF. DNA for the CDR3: TGTGCCAGCAGTTTATACGCAGAAGCTTTCTTT. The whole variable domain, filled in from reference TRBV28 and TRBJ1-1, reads DVKVTQSSRYLVKRTGEKVFLECVQDMDHENMFWYRQDPGLGLRLIYFSYDVKMKEKGDIPEGYSVSREKKERFSLILESASTNQTSMYLCASSLYAEAFFGQGTRLTVV.

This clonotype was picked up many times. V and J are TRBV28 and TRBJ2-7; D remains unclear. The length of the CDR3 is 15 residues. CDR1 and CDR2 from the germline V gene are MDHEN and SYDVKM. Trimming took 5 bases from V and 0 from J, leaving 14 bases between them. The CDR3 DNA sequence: TGTGCCAGCAGTGTTTTGGCGACAAGCTCCTACGAGCAGTACTTC. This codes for CASSVLATSSYEQYF.

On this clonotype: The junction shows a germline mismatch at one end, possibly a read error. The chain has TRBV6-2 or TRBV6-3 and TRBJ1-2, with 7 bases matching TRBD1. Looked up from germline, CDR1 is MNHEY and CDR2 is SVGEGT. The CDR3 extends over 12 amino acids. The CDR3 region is CAGSDRDYGYTF. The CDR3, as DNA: TGTGCCGGCAGTGACAGGGACTATGGCTACACCTTC.

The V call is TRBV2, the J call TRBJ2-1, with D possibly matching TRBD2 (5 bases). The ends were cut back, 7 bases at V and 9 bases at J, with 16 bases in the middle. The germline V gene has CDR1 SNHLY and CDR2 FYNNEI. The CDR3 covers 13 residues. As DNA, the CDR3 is TGTGCCAGCACCCCCACTAGAGTAGGTGAGCAGTTCTTC. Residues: CASTPTRVGEQFF.

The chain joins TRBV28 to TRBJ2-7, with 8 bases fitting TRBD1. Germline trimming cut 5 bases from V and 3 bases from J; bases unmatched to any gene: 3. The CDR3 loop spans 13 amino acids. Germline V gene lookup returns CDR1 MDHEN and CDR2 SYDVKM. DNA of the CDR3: TGTGCCAGCAGTACGGACAGGGTCTACGAGCAGTACTTC. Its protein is CASSTDRVYEQYF.

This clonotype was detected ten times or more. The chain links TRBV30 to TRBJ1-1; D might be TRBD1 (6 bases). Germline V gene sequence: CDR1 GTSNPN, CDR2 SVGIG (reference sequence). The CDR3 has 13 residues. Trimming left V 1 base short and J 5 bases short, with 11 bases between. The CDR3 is CAWSDVRGTEAFF. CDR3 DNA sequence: TGTGCCTGGAGTGATGTCAGGGGAACTGAAGCTTTCTTT.

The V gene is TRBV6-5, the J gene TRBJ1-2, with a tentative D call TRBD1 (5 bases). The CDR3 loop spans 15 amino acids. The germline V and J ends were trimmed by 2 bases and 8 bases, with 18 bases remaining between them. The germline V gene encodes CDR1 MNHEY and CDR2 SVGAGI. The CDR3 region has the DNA TGTGCCAGCAGTTACGTTTCAGGGACGTCAGGCGGCTACACCTTC. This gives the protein CASSYVSGTSGGYTF.